The rows below give T cell receptor beta chains drawn from one sample of a study of beta chain features in type 1 diabetes. Some clones are missing from TCRdb's copy, which holds only in-frame ones; the method was immunoSEQ multiplex PCR. Among 130,000 or so clones listed, around a tenth were seen once. The sample consisted of central memory CD4+ T cells from blood. The source of these receptors is a woman aged 40 to 50 in good health. The CDR3 runs from the conserved cysteine through the conserved F or W. D genes are given only for firm matches. The size of a clone is reported for some rows only, either as once, few or many, or as a class for expanded clones.

d_gene	v_gene	abundance	j_gene	CDR3nt	CDR3aa
.	TRBV11-2	.	TRBJ2-2	TGTGCCAGCAGCTTTACCCTAGCCAAGACCGGGGAGCTGTTTTTT	CASSFTLAKTGELFF
.	TRBV27	.	TRBJ2-6	TGTGCCAGCAGTATCGAAACCGGGACATCGAGGCGTTCTGGGGCCAACGTCCTGACTTTC	CASSIETGTSRRSGANVLTF
TRBD1	TRBV19	many	TRBJ2-5	TGTGCCAGTAGTACTCAACAGGGGAACCAGTACTTC	CASSTQQGNQYF
.	TRBV5-4	.	TRBJ2-2	TGTGCCAGCAGCGTCAGCGGGTCCTTCACCGGGGAGCTGTTTTTT	CASSVSGSFTGELFF
.	TRBV2	.	TRBJ1-6	TGTGCCAGCTGGCTGGACAGATATTCACCCCTCCACTTT	CASWLDRYSPLHF
.	TRBV29-1	many	TRBJ2-5	TGCAGCGTTGCCGCGGCCCAAGAGACCCAGTACTTC	CSVAAAQETQYF
TRBD2	TRBV9	.	TRBJ2-5	TGTGCCAGCAGCGTAGGAACTAGCGGATTGAAAGAGACCCAGTACTTC	CASSVGTSGLKETQYF
TRBD1	TRBV5-1	.	TRBJ2-2	TGCGCCAGCAGTCTTACAGGGGTTAGCAACACCGGGGAGCTGTTTTTT	CASSLTGVSNTGELFF
TRBD1	TRBV7-8	.	TRBJ2-2	TGTGCCAGCAGCTTTGTGCAGGGGGACACCGGGGAGCTGTTTTTT	CASSFVQGDTGELFF
.	TRBV6-1	.	TRBJ1-2	TGTGCCAGCACCCACGGCCGACAAAACTATGGCTACACCTTC	CASTHGRQNYGYTF
.	TRBV18	few	TRBJ2-7	TGTGCCAGCTCACCGACAGGACTGTTACAGAGCTACGAGCAGTACTTC	CASSPTGLLQSYEQYF
TRBD2	TRBV5-4	few	TRBJ2-5	TGTGCCAGCAGCCCACAGTCTAGCGGGGGCGGTGAGACCCAGTACTTC	CASSPQSSGGGETQYF
.	TRBV6-1	.	TRBJ1-3	TGTGCCAGCAGTGAAGTCGGGGACATGGCCATATATTTT	CASSEVGDMAIYF
TRBD2	TRBV29-1	.	TRBJ2-7	TGCAGCGTGGGGGGGGCTAGCGGGGCAGTCTACGAGCAGTACTTC	CSVGGASGAVYEQYF
.	TRBV18	.	TRBJ1-1	TGTGCCAGCTCACCTTCGGGGGGGGGCACTGAAGCTTTCTTT	CASSPSGGGTEAFF
TRBD2	TRBV18	.	TRBJ2-1	TGTGCCAGCTCGATCTCCAGCGGGGGAAACAATGAGCAGTTCTTC	CASSISSGGNNEQFF
TRBD1	TRBV11-2	few	TRBJ1-5	TGTGCCAGCAGCTTAGCGCCCAGGGGGTCCGGCCAGCCCCAGCATTTT	CASSLAPRGSGQPQHF
TRBD1	TRBV29-1	.	TRBJ1-1	TGCAGCGTTACGACAGGGGGGAACACTGAAGCTTTCTTT	CSVTTGGNTEAFF
TRBD1	TRBV29-1	.	TRBJ1-4	TGCAGCGTCTCGACAGGGGGCACTAATGAAAAACTGTTTTTT	CSVSTGGTNEKLFF
TRBD1	TRBV19	.	TRBJ1-1	TGTGCCAGTAACCGTGACAGGGACACTGAAGCTTTCTTT	CASNRDRDTEAFF
TRBD1	TRBV6-1	few	TRBJ2-1	TGTGCCAGCAGCAACAGGGGGCTGGATGAGCAGTTCTTC	CASSNRGLDEQFF